This T cell receptor (beta chain) was captured in a study of shared clonotypes between healthy human individuals (dated by TCRdb to the early 2020s). Notes on the research overall: The cohort comprised two women and three men aged 18 to 49 years. Between about 0.9 and 9 billion PBMCs per donor were obtained by leukapheresis. Per donor, three plates each were used for CD4 naive and CD4 memory, two for CD8 naive, and one for CD8 memory. Different laboratories and diverse techniques were used to prepare libraries and sequence TCR repertoires, to increase sequencing depth and limit assay-specific biases. To estimate repertoire size and how much clonotype sharing occurs between individuals, the study deeply sequenced the blood TCR repertoires of five healthy adults. General conclusions and limits of the study: Compared with non-shared clonotypes, clonotypes shared by all four sorted-subset donors had higher generation probabilities. Even with the large sequencing depth, rarefaction of the sorted-subset datasets indicated that sequencing was incomplete. Sampling was restricted to blood, and TCR repertoires in tissues likely differ from the TCR repertoires found in blood. Because the study included only a small number of donors, the genetic and exposure-history diversity represented was limited. Larger estimated clonotype richness was generally found for naive subsets than for memory subsets. Pairwise subsampling indicated that sequencing depth was expected to affect the degree of clonotype sharing among donors. About 4.5% of naive CD4, 3.5% of naive CD8, roughly 2.4% of memory CD4, and 0.4% of memory CD8 clonotypes were shared across several donors.

For this clone: Its antigen target is currently unknown. No base quality information exists; no much larger clone differs at one position.

Using the deep immunoSEQ assay, multiplex PCR amplified TCR CDR3 regions from genomic DNA. Extracted genomic DNA from each cell subset was distributed evenly across all wells of several immunoSEQ 96-well plates, and each plate was treated as a replicate. For sorted subsets, approximately 200 ng of genomic DNA, equivalent to some 33,000 T cell genomes, went into each replicate PCR. The purified libraries were quantified using a Qubit 3.0 fluorometer, sized with a Bioanalyzer 2100, and then quantified again using the KAPA Library Quantification kit. Every immunoSEQ 96-well plate was sequenced on a dedicated single-read 150-cycle Illumina NextSeq 550 flow cell. In the paper's pipeline: The immunoSEQ output contained only junctional sequences without quality scores, so filtering could not match that applied to full-length reads. To assign V/J genes and CDR3, sequences were annotated against IMGT germline references using PyIR, a Python wrapper for IgBLAST v1.9. Reads with weak V/J assignments (E-value above 1e-6), missing CDR3, stop codons, out-of-frame junctions, or ambiguous translated residues were removed. A V3J clonotype was defined by an identical inferred V gene, J gene, and CDR3 amino acid sequence. The percentage overlap between two repertoires was calculated by dividing the number of shared unique clonotypes by the size of the smaller repertoire. RTK rarefaction, the Chao1 estimator, and Recon v2.1 estimates of unobserved clonotypes were used to assess repertoire richness. Generation probabilities for all TCRbeta clonotypes obtained by the gDNA method from a handful of donors were computed using OLGA. In TCRdb, the immuneACCESS table is reduced to in-frame sequences with V and J assigned. These tables do not hold every clone; where another copy was compared, an unresolved V gene accounts for under half, and the others remain unexplained. V and J calls and clone size are as listed in that table; D and trimming were resolved from the DNA. The sample yields millions of clones; 85% to 95% were counted once. The ten largest clones add up to 1% to 1.3% of the sample.

CD8 naive samples were CD45RO-negative cells positively selected for CCR7, giving a CD45RA+CCR7+ population that excluded TemRA cells. The donors were healthy, HIV-negative adults with no recently reported acute infections or vaccinations. Every donor was a Caucasian adult living in Nashville, Tennessee, USA. Blood was collected by leukapheresis, and PBMCs were isolated by Ficoll-Histopaque density gradient centrifugation and then cryopreserved in liquid nitrogen vapor phase. Purity and quantity of every magnetically sorted T cell population were checked by analytical flow cytometry. Genomic DNA was isolated from each sorted fraction and quantified by UV absorbance on a Nanodrop 2000c. The germline V gene encodes CDR1 MNHNY and CDR2 SVGAGI (reference sequence). Reading from cysteine to phenylalanine, the CDR3 counts 15 amino acids. The kept DNA is CDR3 alone, 45 bases in frame from the first base. Trimming costs V 7 bases and J 0 bases, and their ends lie 10 bases apart.

Rearrangement joined TRBV6-6 to TRBJ1-6, with the D gene call left open. Material for sequencing was naive CD8+ T cells sorted from blood. According to the study, the label for this sample's cell subset or site signals: CD45RA+CCR7+. The source of this sequence is a man aged 18-30 years in good health. CDR3 loop: CASNEGSSYNSPLHF. The bases are TGTGCCAGCAACGAAGGAAGCTCCTATAATTCACCCCTCCACTTT.